This T cell receptor beta chain was recovered during a study of cytomegalovirus exposure and HLA in healthy donors. From germline, CDR1 is MNHNS and CDR2 SASEGT. The V end lost 6 bases, the J end lost 4 bases, and 10 bases lay between the germline ends. There are 12 residues in the CDR3. The PCR used 60 Vbeta and 13 Jbeta primers. Clones were read by immunoSEQ multiplex PCR, and TCRdb kept only the in-frame ones, dropping some. The sample shows 150,000 to 200,000 clones, roughly four fifths of them seen only once. The chain is built from TRBV6-1 and TRBJ2-7; D perhaps matches TRBD1 (5 bases). The receptor comes from a man aged 25-45 years in good health and CMV-seronegative. Input material: PBMCs. Written as DNA, the CDR3 is TGTGCCAGCAGCGTAGCAGGGTACGAGCAGTACTTC. It translates to CASSVAGYEQYF.